These 24 T cell receptor beta chains were sequenced from one sample in a study of molecular identifiers for immune sequencing clone quantification. A single record per CDR3 protein comes from TCRdb applying MiXCR to the PCR reads. Of 8,800 or so distinct CDR3 sequences in the sample, under 40% are singletons; the top ten hold less than 6%. Sequencing was performed on naive CD8+ T cells from blood, with Jurkat cell RNA spiked in. Documented subset: FACS-sorted CD8+CD4-CCR7+CD45RA+ naive T cells. The receptors were gathered from a human donor in good health. Some libraries in this study had Jurkat cell RNA spiked in.

This clonotype was observed a handful of times. V and J are TRBV7-9 and TRBJ1-3, with D uncertain. Germline V CDR1 and CDR2: SEHNR, FQNEAQ (reference sequence). CDR3 size: 14 residues. V lost 6 bases and J lost 0, with 9 bases in between. This chain's CDR3 is CASREGRSGNTIYF. DNA for the CDR3: TGTGCCAGCAGGGAAGGTCGCTCTGGAAACACCATATATTTT. The full variable domain, completed using reference TRBV7-9 and TRBJ1-3, is DTGVSQNPRHKITKRGQNVTFRCDPISEHNRLYWYRQTLGQGPEFLTYFQNEAQLEKSRLLSDRFSAERPKGSFSTLEIQRTEQGDSAMYLCASREGRSGNTIYFGEGSWLTVV.

The CDR3 nucleotides are TGTGCCAGCAGCCCTACTAGCTTCCAAGAGACCCAGTACTTC. Encoded protein: CASSPTSFQETQYF. The V and J genes are TRBV14 and TRBJ2-5, with a tentative D call TRBD2 (6 bases). V was pared by 4 bases and J by 1 base, with 10 bases between. CDR3 size: 14 residues. The germline V gene has CDR1 SGHDN and CDR2 FVKESK.

This clonotype was observed a handful of times. This chain uses TRBV6-2 or TRBV6-3 with TRBJ2-7; D unresolved. V lost 2 bases and J lost 2, with 7 bases in between. Germline V gene sequence: CDR1 MNHEY, CDR2 SVGEGT. The CDR3 loop spans 13 amino acids. The CDR3 sequence is CASSYGVTYEQYF. CDR3 nucleotide sequence: TGTGCCAGCAGTTACGGGGTAACCTACGAGCAGTACTTC.

The V call is TRBV9, the J call TRBJ2-2, with D unclear. CDR1 and CDR2 (germline): SGDLS, YYNGEE. This CDR3 is built from 19 residues. V lost 3 bases to trimming and J lost 3 bases, with 24 bases between them. The CDR3 bases are TGTGCCAGCAGCGGCCCGTTAGATTCGGCCCCTAAAGACACCGGGGAGCTGTTTTTT. Translated, it gives CASSGPLDSAPKDTGELFF.

The chain employs TRBV7-2 and TRBJ2-2; possibly TRBD1 for D (6 bases). Germline V gives CDR1 SGHTA, CDR2 FQGNSA. The V gene lost 7 bases and the J gene lost 3 bases, with 15 bases spanning the gap. CDR3 size: 15 residues. This CDR3 is CASTNPGTYTGELFF. Written as DNA, the CDR3 is TGTGCCAGCACTAATCCCGGGACATACACCGGGGAGCTGTTTTTT.

As for this clonotype: One junction end does not reproduce the germline sequence, and a read error may be involved. The V call is TRBV28, the J call TRBJ1-1; 9 bases line up with TRBD1. The CDR3 totals 15 residues. Germline V gene sequence: CDR1 MDHEN, CDR2 SYDVKM. CDR3 DNA: TGTGCCAGCGGTTTCTTTCGGGACAGGGCTACTGAAGCTTTCTTT. As protein: CASGFFRDRATEAFF.

This clonotype was counted between two and nine times. The rearrangement joins TRBV9 to TRBJ2-3, with 7 bases aligning to TRBD1. Germline V gives CDR1 SGDLS, CDR2 YYNGEE. This CDR3 is 15 amino acids long. Losses at the gene ends were 0 bases for V and 4 bases for J; bases not matched to a gene: 5. CDR3 sequence reads: CASSVERGPADTQYF. The DNA for the CDR3 is TGTGCCAGCAGCGTAGAAAGGGGGCCGGCAGATACGCAGTATTTT.

Concerning this clonotype: The germline gene is not matched at one end of the junction; a read error may be the cause. This chain connects TRBV14 to TRBJ2-5; D call uncertain. CDR1 and CDR2 (germline): SGHDN, FVKESK. The CDR3 consists of 15 residues. CDR3 in DNA: TGTGCCAGCAGCCAAGATCTGGCACGCCAAGAGCCCCAGAACTTC. As protein: CASSQDLARQEPQNF.

This clonotype was found a few times. V and J are TRBV9 and TRBJ2-1; no definite D call. CDR3 length: 14 residues. Per germline, CDR1 SGDLS and CDR2 YYNGEE. V dropped 0 bases and J dropped 8 bases, with 12 bases sitting between them. CDR3 loop: CASSVGFGIDEQFF. The DNA of the CDR3 is TGTGCCAGCAGCGTAGGTTTCGGTATCGATGAGCAGTTCTTC.

The V call is TRBV5-6, the J call TRBJ2-7; the D is unclear. Per germline, CDR1 SGHDT and CDR2 YYEEEE. With 2 bases removed from V and 0 bases from J, the gap between germline ends came to 6 bases. This CDR3 has 13 amino acids. The CDR3 sequence is CASSFGYSYEQYF. In DNA form, the CDR3 reads TGTGCCAGCAGCTTCGGGTACTCCTACGAGCAGTACTTC.

This clonotype has only a few counts. V is TRBV4-1 and J is TRBJ1-5, with TRBD1 matching 7 bases. Looked up from germline, CDR1 is MGHRA and CDR2 is YSYEKL. Trimming removed 3 bases from V and 7 bases from J; junction bases left unmatched: 12. The CDR3 runs 16 residues. CDR3 protein: CASSHRLQGGGQPQHF. As DNA, the CDR3 is TGCGCCAGCAGCCACCGACTCCAGGGGGGAGGCCAGCCCCAGCATTTT.

This chain joins TRBV4-3 and TRBJ2-7; possible D gene TRBD1, 5 bases. The V and J ends lost 1 base and 3 bases respectively, with 7 bases between them. This CDR3 region has 13 residues. CDR1 is LGHNA and CDR2 is YSLEER in the germline V gene. The CDR3 loop reads CASSQGQHYEQYF. CDR3 nucleotides: TGCGCCAGCAGCCAAGGACAGCACTACGAGCAGTACTTC.

This clonotype was detected a few times. The J gene is TRBJ2-5, the V gene TRBV20-1, with D hard to call. V lost 0 bases and J lost 5, with 7 bases in between. The germline CDR1 and CDR2 sequences are DFQATT and SNEGSKA (reference sequence). The CDR3 has 12 amino acids. The CDR3 reads CSARDMTETQYF. CDR3 DNA sequence: TGCAGTGCTAGAGATATGACGGAGACCCAGTACTTC.

This chain links TRBV7-9 with TRBJ2-4; 8 bases fit TRBD2. Trimming removed 4 bases from V and 4 bases from J; junction bases left unmatched: 6. In germline, CDR1 is SEHNR, CDR2 FQNEAQ (reference sequence). This CDR3 is 15 amino acids long. The CDR3 DNA reads TGTGCCAGCAGCTCAGCGGGAGAGGGTAAAAACATTCAGTACTTC. Protein sequence: CASSSAGEGKNIQYF.

Notes on this clonotype: One end of the junction varies from germline; a read error may be responsible. The rearrangement joins TRBV13 to TRBJ2-2; TRBD1 agrees at 9 bases. The CDR3 extends over 16 amino acids. Germline V gene lookup returns CDR1 PRHDT and CDR2 FYEKMQ (reference sequence). CDR3 loop: CASSSNRGRNTGELYF. CDR3 nucleotides: TGTGCCAGCAGCTCCAACAGGGGGCGAAACACCGGGGAGCTGTATTTT.

With respect to this clonotype: It may be a read error: a sequence one base away is much more abundant. V and J are TRBV28 and TRBJ2-6; D may be TRBD1 or TRBD2 (5 bases each). The CDR3 spans 18 residues. The germline CDR1 and CDR2 sequences are MDHEN and SYDVKM. The CDR3 reads CASSNPGPETSGANALTF. The DNA of the CDR3 is TGTGCCAGCAGCAACCCGGGACCCGAGACCTCCGGGGCCAACGCCCTGACTTTC.

J is TRBJ1-1 and V is TRBV4-1; D uncertain. Trimming removed 1 base from V and 4 bases from J, with 7 bases in between. The CDR3 contains 13 residues. Germline V lookup: CDR1 MGHRA, CDR2 YSYEKL. CDR3 in DNA: TGCGCCAGCAGCCAAGCTTCGGCCACTGAAGCTTTCTTT. Protein: CASSQASATEAFF.

CDR3 in DNA: TGTGCCAGCGGGGGCAATGAGCAGTTCTTC. This sequence encodes CASGGNEQFF. The V gene is TRBV28, the J gene TRBJ2-1; the D gene could be TRBD1 or TRBD2 (5 bases each). Trimming left V 8 bases short and J 6 bases short, with 5 bases between. The CDR3 sequence is 10 residues long. Germline CDR1 and CDR2: MDHEN and SYDVKM.

The rearrangement uses TRBV27 and TRBJ2-7; a weak D match, TRBD1 (7 bases). The CDR3 is made up of 15 amino acids. Germline values: CDR1 MNHEY, CDR2 SMNVEV (reference sequence). The germline V and J ends were trimmed by 4 bases and 2 bases, with 15 bases remaining between them. The CDR3 region has the DNA TGTGCCAGCAGTTGGGCAGGGGGGACCCCCTACGAGCAGTACTTC. Translated: CASSWAGGTPYEQYF.

A few counts support this clonotype. This chain uses TRBV5-1 with TRBJ2-3; D gene ambiguous. The CDR3 contains 15 residues. Trimming pared 0 bases from V and 2 bases from J, leaving 10 bases between. Germline loops: CDR1 SGHRS, CDR2 YFSETQ. CDR3 amino acids: CASSLGQKLTDTQYF. CDR3 bases: TGCGCCAGCAGCTTGGGGCAGAAGCTCACAGATACGCAGTATTTT.

The rearrangement links TRBV19 to TRBJ2-6; D not resolved. There are 15 residues in the CDR3. V lost 4 bases and J 3 bases, leaving 10 bases between the germline ends. Germline lookup yields CDR1 LNHDA and CDR2 SQIVND (reference sequence). CDR3 in amino acids: CASSSSVGGANVLTF. DNA for the CDR3: TGTGCCAGTAGTAGCTCGGTTGGTGGGGCCAACGTCCTGACTTTC. Looking up the rest from reference TRBV19 and TRBJ2-6 gives the full variable domain: DGGITQSPKYLFRKEGQNVTLSCEQNLNHDAMYWYRQDPGQGLRLIYYSQIVNDFQKGDIAEGYSVSREKKESFPLTVTSAQKNPTAFYLCASSSSVGGANVLTFGAGSRLTVL.

This rearrangement joins TRBV29-1 to TRBJ2-3, with 7 bases lining up with TRBD1. This CDR3 is built from 14 residues. V lost 7 bases and J lost 4; bases outside the gene matches: 11. The germline V gene has CDR1 SQVTM and CDR2 ANQGSEA. The CDR3: CSAGWAGGSDTQYF. The CDR3, as DNA: TGCAGCGCCGGTTGGGCAGGGGGTTCAGATACGCAGTATTTT.

In this sample, this clonotype is medium-sized. The gene calls are TRBV12-3 or TRBV12-4 and TRBJ2-7; 7 bases align to TRBD1. V was clipped by 4 bases and J by 3 bases; unmatched bases: 3. The CDR3 is 13 residues long. The CDR3 protein is CASSSGDSYEQYF. The CDR3 DNA sequence: TGTGCCAGCAGTTCCGGGGACAGCTACGAGCAGTACTTC.

In this sample, this clonotype turned up a few times. This rearrangement joins TRBV28 to TRBJ2-7, with 8 bases that match TRBD1. CDR1 is MDHEN and CDR2 is SYDVKM in the germline V gene. After removal of 4 bases from V and 2 bases from J, the junction contained 7 bases not matched to a gene. The CDR3 consists of 15 residues. In DNA, the CDR3 is TGTGCCAGCAGTTCCCGGGACAGGTCTACCTACGAGCAGTACTTC. Translated, it gives CASSSRDRSTYEQYF.